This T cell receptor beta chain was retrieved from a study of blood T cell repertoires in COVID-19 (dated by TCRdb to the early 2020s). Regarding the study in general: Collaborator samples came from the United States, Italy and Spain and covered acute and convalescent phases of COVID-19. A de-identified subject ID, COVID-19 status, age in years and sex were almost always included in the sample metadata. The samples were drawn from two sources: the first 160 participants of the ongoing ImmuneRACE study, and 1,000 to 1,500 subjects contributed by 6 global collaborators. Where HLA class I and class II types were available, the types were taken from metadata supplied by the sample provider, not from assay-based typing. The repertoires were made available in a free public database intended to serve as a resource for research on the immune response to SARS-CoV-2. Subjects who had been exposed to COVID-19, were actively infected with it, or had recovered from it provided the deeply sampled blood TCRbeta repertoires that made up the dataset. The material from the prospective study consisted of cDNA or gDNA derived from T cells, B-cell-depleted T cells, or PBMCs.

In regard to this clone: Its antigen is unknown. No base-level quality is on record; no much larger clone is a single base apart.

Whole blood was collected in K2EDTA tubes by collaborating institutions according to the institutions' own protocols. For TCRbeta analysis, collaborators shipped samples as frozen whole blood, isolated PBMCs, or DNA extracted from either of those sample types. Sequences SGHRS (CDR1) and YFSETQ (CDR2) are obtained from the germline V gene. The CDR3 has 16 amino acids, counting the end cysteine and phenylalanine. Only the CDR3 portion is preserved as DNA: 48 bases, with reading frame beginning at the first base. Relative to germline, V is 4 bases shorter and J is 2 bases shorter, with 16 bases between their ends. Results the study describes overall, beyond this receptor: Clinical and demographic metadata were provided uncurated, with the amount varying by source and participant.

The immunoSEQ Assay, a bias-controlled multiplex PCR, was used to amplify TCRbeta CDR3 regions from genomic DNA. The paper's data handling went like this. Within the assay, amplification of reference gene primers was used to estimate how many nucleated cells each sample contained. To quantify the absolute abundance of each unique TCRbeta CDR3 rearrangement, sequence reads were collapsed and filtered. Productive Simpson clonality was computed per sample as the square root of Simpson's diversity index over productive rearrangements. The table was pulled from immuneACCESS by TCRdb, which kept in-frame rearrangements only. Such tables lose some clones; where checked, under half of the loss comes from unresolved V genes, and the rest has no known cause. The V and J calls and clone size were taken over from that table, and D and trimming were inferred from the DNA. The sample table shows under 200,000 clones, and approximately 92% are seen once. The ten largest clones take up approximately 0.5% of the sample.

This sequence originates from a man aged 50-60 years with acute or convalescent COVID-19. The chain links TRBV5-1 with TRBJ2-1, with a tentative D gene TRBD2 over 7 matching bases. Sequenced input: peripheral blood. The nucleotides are TGCGCCAGCAGCCCGGGGGGCGGCGGGACCTACAATGAGCAGTTCTTC. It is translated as CASSPGGGGTYNEQFF.